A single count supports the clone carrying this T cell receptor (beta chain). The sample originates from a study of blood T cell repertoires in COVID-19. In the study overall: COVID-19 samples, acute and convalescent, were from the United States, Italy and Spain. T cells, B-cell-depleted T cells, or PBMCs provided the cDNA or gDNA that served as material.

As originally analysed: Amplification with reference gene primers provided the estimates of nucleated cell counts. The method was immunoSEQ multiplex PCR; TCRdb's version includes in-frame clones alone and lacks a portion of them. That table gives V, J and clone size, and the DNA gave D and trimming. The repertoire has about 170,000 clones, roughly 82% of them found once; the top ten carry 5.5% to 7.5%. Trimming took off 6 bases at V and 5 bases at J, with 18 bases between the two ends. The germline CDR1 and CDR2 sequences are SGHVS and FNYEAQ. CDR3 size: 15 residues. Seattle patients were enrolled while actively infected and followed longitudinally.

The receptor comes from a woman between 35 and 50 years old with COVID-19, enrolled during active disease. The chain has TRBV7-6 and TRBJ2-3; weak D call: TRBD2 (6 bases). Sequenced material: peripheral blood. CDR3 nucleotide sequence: TGTGCCAGCAGGGTCTTTGCGGGGCCGTTAGATACGCAGTATTTT. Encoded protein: CASRVFAGPLDTQYF. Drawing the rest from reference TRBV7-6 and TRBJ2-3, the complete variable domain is GAGVSQSPRYKVTKRGQDVALRCDPISGHVSLYWYRQALGQGPEFLTYFNYEAQQDKSGLPNDRFSAERPEGSISTLTIQRTEQRDSAMYRCASRVFAGPLDTQYFGPGTRLTVL.